The next 30 T cell receptor beta chains were all read from a single sample in a study of cytomegalovirus exposure and HLA in healthy donors. Primers for the PCR totalled 60 Vbeta and 13 Jbeta. Data came from immunoSEQ multiplex PCR; TCRdb stores just in-frame clones and leaves some out. The table for this sample gives 170,000 or so clones. Sequencing used PBMCs. The source of these receptors is a man between 25 and 39 years old in good health and CMV-seronegative.

The chain is built from TRBV6-1 and TRBJ2-1; 7 bases are a match to TRBD2. Losses at the gene ends were 6 bases for V and 9 bases for J; bases not matched to a gene: 8. This CDR3 region has 13 residues. Germline V gene data show CDR1 as MNHNS and CDR2 as SASEGT. The CDR3 sequence is CASRGGLPGEQFF. The DNA of the CDR3 is TGTGCCAGCAGGGGAGGGTTGCCAGGTGAGCAGTTCTTC.

This chain uses TRBV7-9 with TRBJ1-1; D is uncertain. Per the germline V gene, CDR1 is SEHNR and CDR2 is FQNEAQ (reference sequence). The CDR3 consists of 14 residues. The ends were cut back, 5 bases at V and 3 bases at J, with 13 bases in the middle. The CDR3: CASSPDGRHTEAFF. The CDR3 DNA reads TGTGCCAGCAGCCCGGACGGGAGGCACACTGAAGCTTTCTTT.

The chain carries TRBV5-1 and TRBJ2-6, with D possibly matching TRBD2 (7 bases). The ends were cut back, 4 bases at V and 2 bases at J, with 19 bases in the middle. The CDR3 has 18 residues. The germline V gene has CDR1 SGHRS and CDR2 YFSETQ. The CDR3, as DNA: TGCGCCAGCAGCGGGGGGGGACAAATAATTGCTGGGGCCAACGTCCTGACTTTC. Translating it yields CASSGGGQIIAGANVLTF.

This chain joins TRBV7-2 and TRBJ1-2, with 7 nucleotides matching TRBD1. V trimming: 5 bases; J trimming: 8 bases; junction bases outside the gene matches: 8. This CDR3 has 13 residues. The V gene's germline CDR1 is SGHTA and CDR2 FQGNSA. Here the CDR3 DNA reads TGTGCCAGCAGCGATCGACAGGGTTTCGGCTACACCTTC. Its translation: CASSDRQGFGYTF.

The genes are TRBV4-3 and TRBJ2-3; 7 bases agree with TRBD2. V lost 1 base to trimming and J lost 3 bases; unmatched junction nucleotides: 13. This CDR3 has 18 residues. CDR1 is LGHNA, CDR2 YSLEER, per germline. The CDR3 DNA reads TGCGCCAGCAGCCAAGGAGATGGTCTAGCGGAAAAAACAGATACGCAGTATTTT. It translates to CASSQGDGLAEKTDTQYF.

J is TRBJ2-5 and V is TRBV15; perhaps TRBD1 as D (6 bases). V was shortened by 8 bases and J by 4 bases, with 17 bases between the two germline ends. This CDR3 comprises 14 residues. Germline V gene sequence: CDR1 LNHNV, CDR2 YYDKDF (reference sequence). In nucleotides, the CDR3 is TGTGCCACCCGAGGACAGCTTACGCTAGAGACCCAGTACTTC. This sequence encodes CATRGQLTLETQYF.

The chain uses TRBV10-3 and TRBJ2-7; possibly TRBD1 for D (6 bases). The CDR3 loop spans 18 amino acids. Trimming took off 3 bases at V and 1 base at J, with 22 bases between the two ends. The germline gives CDR1 ENHRY, CDR2 SYGVKD. The CDR3 nucleotides are TGTGCCATCAGTGACTTCGGGGCTCAGGGGAAACCTTCCTACGAGCAGTACTTC. Protein sequence: CAISDFGAQGKPSYEQYF.

The V gene is TRBV6-1, the J gene TRBJ2-1, with D hard to call. The germline CDR1 and CDR2 sequences are MNHNS and SASEGT. Trimming cost V 8 bases and J 8 bases, with 16 bases left between them. This CDR3 is built from 13 residues. The CDR3 is CASRLVIGDEQFF. The CDR3 bases are TGTGCCAGCCGTCTAGTTATAGGCGATGAGCAGTTCTTC.

The rearrangement joins TRBV11-3 to TRBJ2-7; 8 bases map to TRBD2. Per the germline V gene, CDR1 is SGHNT and CDR2 is YENEEA. The CDR3 has 14 residues. J was trimmed by 2 bases and V by 7 bases; bases with no gene match: 7. CDR3 residues: CASTVSGVTYEQYF. The CDR3 DNA sequence: TGTGCCAGCACGGTTAGCGGGGTAACCTACGAGCAGTACTTC.

V usage is TRBV14 and J usage is TRBJ2-7; the D gene is possibly TRBD1 (6 bases). Looked up from germline, CDR1 is SGHDN and CDR2 is FVKESK. This CDR3 has 15 residues. Trimming pared 4 bases from V and 2 bases from J, leaving 15 bases between. CDR3 in amino acids: CASSLRWDTAYEQYF. The CDR3 DNA is TGTGCCAGCAGCCTGAGGTGGGACACCGCCTACGAGCAGTACTTC.

This chain joins TRBV7-2 and TRBJ2-7, with 8 bases aligning to TRBD1. With V trimmed by 4 bases and J by 6 bases, 5 bases remained unmatched. Germline V lookup: CDR1 SGHTA, CDR2 FQGNSA. The CDR3 loop spans 13 amino acids. This CDR3 reads CASSSRQGFEQYF. The CDR3 DNA is TGTGCCAGCAGCTCCCGACAGGGGTTCGAGCAGTACTTC.

This sequence joins TRBV5-6 and TRBJ2-5; TRBD2 aligns across 9 bases. The CDR3 is 16 amino acids. In germline, CDR1 is SGHDT, CDR2 YYEEEE. V dropped 0 bases and J dropped 1; count of bases not matched to a gene: 4. The CDR3 reads CASSLVVSGSQETQYF. The CDR3 nucleotides are TGTGCCAGCAGCTTGGTGGTTAGCGGGAGCCAAGAGACCCAGTACTTC.

The chain employs TRBV7-3 and TRBJ2-3, with D perhaps matching TRBD1 (6 bases). Germline loops: CDR1 SGHTA, CDR2 FQGTGA. The CDR3 is 14 amino acids. V was trimmed by 3 bases and J by 2 bases, leaving 9 bases between them. As DNA, the CDR3 is TGTGCCAGCAGCTTTGGACAGCACACAGATACGCAGTATTTT. Its protein product is CASSFGQHTDTQYF.

The V call is TRBV28, the J call TRBJ1-2; TRBD1 agrees at 11 bases. This CDR3 is built from 15 residues. The J segment lost 8 bases and the V segment lost 5 bases, leaving 10 bases of the junction unmatched. Germline V gives CDR1 MDHEN, CDR2 SYDVKM. The CDR3 DNA sequence: TGTGCCAGCAGTCAGCGAGGACAGGGGGCCGGGGGCTACACCTTC. Amino acids: CASSQRGQGAGGYTF.

The chain links TRBV6-5 to TRBJ1-1; a weak D match, TRBD1 (6 bases). The CDR3 runs 15 residues. Trimming left V 0 bases short and J 6 bases short, with 14 bases between. Germline CDR1 and CDR2: MNHEY and SVGAGI. CDR3 sequence reads: CASSYSSGAMPEAFF. For the CDR3, the DNA is TGTGCCAGCAGTTACTCATCAGGGGCGATGCCTGAAGCTTTCTTT.

The gene calls are TRBV7-2 and TRBJ1-2; D is ambiguous. The ends were cut back, 3 bases at V and 0 bases at J, with 8 bases in the middle. Germline V gene sequence: CDR1 SGHTA, CDR2 FQGNSA. This CDR3 has 14 amino acids. CDR3 coding DNA: TGTGCCAGCAGCTTTTACAGCCCTAACTATGGCTACACCTTC. Translating it yields CASSFYSPNYGYTF.

This sequence joins TRBV7-8 and TRBJ2-3; TRBD1 agrees at 9 bases. CDR3 length: 15 amino acids. The ends lost 5 bases at V and 5 bases at J; junction bases unmatched: 8. Germline V gene lookup returns CDR1 SGHVS and CDR2 FQNEAQ. This CDR3 is CASSIGQGRGDTQYF. The CDR3 region has the DNA TGTGCCAGCAGCATCGGACAGGGGAGGGGAGATACGCAGTATTTT.

The chain has TRBV27 and TRBJ1-4; D might be TRBD1 (5 bases). CDR3 size: 15 residues. Germline V CDR1 and CDR2: MNHEY, SMNVEV (reference sequence). The germline V and J ends were trimmed by 1 base and 6 bases, with 12 bases remaining between them. The CDR3 here is CASSLLQGLDEKLFF. The DNA for the CDR3 is TGTGCCAGCAGTTTATTGCAGGGATTGGATGAAAAACTGTTTTTT. Variable domain in full (rest from reference TRBV27 and TRBJ1-4): EAQVTQNPRYLITVTGKKLTVTCSQNMNHEYMSWYRQDPGLGLRQIYYSMNVEVTDKGDVPEGYKVSRKEKRNFPLILESPSPNQTSLYFCASSLLQGLDEKLFFGSGTQLSVL.

The J gene is TRBJ1-1, the V gene TRBV14; 7 nucleotides align to TRBD1. Germline loops: CDR1 SGHDN, CDR2 FVKESK. The junction had 5 bases not matched to a gene; V was cut back by 6 bases and J by 4 bases. This CDR3 contains 13 residues. The CDR3 loop is CASSQGVGTEAFF. CDR3 bases: TGTGCCAGCAGTCAGGGGGTGGGCACTGAAGCTTTCTTT.

The rearrangement joins TRBV30 to TRBJ1-3, with D tentatively TRBD1 (5 bases). Germline CDR1 is GTSNPN and CDR2 is SVGIG (reference sequence). V shed 3 bases and J shed 4 bases, with 13 bases lying between them. CDR3 length equals 14 residues. DNA of the CDR3: TGTGCCTGGAGCCTAGGGGTAGCAGGAAACACCATATATTTT. It yields the protein CAWSLGVAGNTIYF. The complete variable domain, with remaining parts taken from reference TRBV30 and TRBJ1-3, reads SQTIHQWPATLVQPVGSPLSLECTVEGTSNPNLYWYRQAAGRGLQLLFYSVGIGQISSEVPQNLSASRPQDRQFILSSKKLLLSDSGFYLCAWSLGVAGNTIYFGEGSWLTVV.

The chain recombines TRBV6-5 with TRBJ2-1; 7 bases match TRBD2. The germline V gene has CDR1 MNHEY and CDR2 SVGAGI. This CDR3 region has 13 residues. J lost 3 bases, V lost 11 bases, and 7 bases had no gene match. In nucleotides, the CDR3 is TGTGCCGCAGGGTCTAGCGGCTACAATGAGCAGTTCTTC. Protein sequence: CAAGSSGYNEQFF.

The chain combines TRBV11-3 with TRBJ2-7; 10 nucleotides agree with TRBD2. The V gene end was trimmed by 4 bases and the J gene end by 5 bases; junction bases not matched to a gene: 5. The CDR3 has 14 residues. CDR1 is SGHNT, CDR2 YENEEA, per germline. The CDR3 loop is CASSSMSGRDEQYF. The DNA for the CDR3 is TGTGCCAGCAGCTCCATGAGCGGGAGGGACGAGCAGTACTTC.

The rearrangement uses TRBV12-2 and TRBJ2-2; the D call TRBD2 from the table was never checked on the DNA. TRBV12-2 is described as a pseudogene. The length of the CDR3 is 21 residues. CDR3 nucleotide sequence: TGTGCAAGTCGCTTAGCCAGCCGCAATTGGCCGGGACTAGGAGGCACCGGGGAGCTGTTTTTT. This sequence encodes CASRLASRNWPGLGGTGELFF.

The gene calls are TRBV12-5 and TRBJ2-7, with D perhaps TRBD2 (5 bases). Germline CDR1 and CDR2: LGHNT and FRNRAP. V lost 2 bases to trimming and J lost 3 bases, with 11 bases between them. This CDR3 has 14 residues. CDR3 DNA: TGTGCTAGTGGTTTGAGGGAGACCGACTACGAGCAGTACTTC. Its translation is CASGLRETDYEQYF.

Remarks on this clone: Within the sample, other DNA sequences also encode this same CDR3. The J gene is TRBJ1-2, the V gene TRBV6-1; D is uncertain. The V gene lost 6 bases and the J gene lost 0 bases, with 14 bases spanning the gap. This CDR3 has 15 residues. Germline CDR1 MNHNS, CDR2 SASEGT. The DNA of the CDR3 is TGTGCCAGCAGCCGCGGGTGGTTAGCTAACTATGGCTACACCTTC. Its translation is CASSRGWLANYGYTF.

The chain combines TRBV5-1 with TRBJ2-7; 9 bases map to TRBD1. V lost 3 bases to trimming and J lost 4 bases; unmatched junction nucleotides: 8. Looked up from germline, CDR1 is SGHRS and CDR2 is YFSETQ. The CDR3 length is 15 residues. CDR3 bases: TGCGCCAGCAGCTCAATAGGACAGGGGTCGTACGAGCAGTACTTC. Translation gives CASSSIGQGSYEQYF.

The chain has TRBV13 and TRBJ2-1, with 9 positions matching TRBD2. The CDR3 sequence is 15 residues long. Germline lookup yields CDR1 PRHDT and CDR2 FYEKMQ (reference sequence). Trimming removed 1 base from V and 5 bases from J; junction bases left unmatched: 3. CDR3 protein: CASSLELAGNNEQFF. The CDR3 DNA sequence: TGTGCCAGCAGCTTAGAACTAGCGGGTAACAATGAGCAGTTCTTC. The whole variable domain, filled in from reference TRBV13 and TRBJ2-1, reads AAGVIQSPRHLIKEKRETATLKCYPIPRHDTVYWYQQGPGQDPQFLISFYEKMQSDKGSIPDRFSAQQFSDYHSELNMSSLELGDSALYFCASSLELAGNNEQFFGPGTRLTVL.

A note on this clone: Relative to the germline gene, one junction end is altered; a read error may explain this. Different DNA sequences within this sample yield the same CDR3. The rearrangement joins TRBV19 to TRBJ1-1; D ambiguous. Germline V gene sequence: CDR1 LNHDA, CDR2 SQIVND (reference sequence). The length of the CDR3 is 14 residues. DNA for the CDR3: TGTGCCAGTAGTATCACCGGGGTGTCCACTGAAGCTTTCTTC. Protein: CASSITGVSTEAFF.

The chain uses TRBV30 and TRBJ2-2; 13 bases fit TRBD2. The CDR3 covers 14 residues. CDR1 GTSNPN and CDR2 SVGIG come from the germline V gene (reference sequence). As DNA, the CDR3 is TGTGCTGGACTAGCGGGGGAGAGCACCGGGGAGCTGTTTTTT. Amino acid sequence: CAGLAGESTGELFF. Drawing the rest from reference TRBV30 and TRBJ2-2, the complete variable domain is SQTIHQWPATLVQPVGSPLSLECTVEGTSNPNLYWYRQAAGRGLQLLFYSVGIGQISSEVPQNLSASRPQDRQFILSSKKLLLSDSGFYLCAGLAGESTGELFFGEGSRLTVL.

On this clone itself: The same CDR3 arises from other DNA sequences in this sample as well. This sequence joins TRBV7-9 and TRBJ2-1; D is perhaps TRBD2 (5 bases). CDR1 and CDR2 (germline): SEHNR, FQNEAQ (reference sequence). The V gene lost 2 bases and the J gene lost 1 base, with 12 bases spanning the gap. The CDR3 is 16 residues long. The CDR3 DNA reads TGTGCCAGCAGCTTATCCCTAGCTGGTTCCTACAATGAGCAGTTCTTC. This gives the protein CASSLSLAGSYNEQFF.